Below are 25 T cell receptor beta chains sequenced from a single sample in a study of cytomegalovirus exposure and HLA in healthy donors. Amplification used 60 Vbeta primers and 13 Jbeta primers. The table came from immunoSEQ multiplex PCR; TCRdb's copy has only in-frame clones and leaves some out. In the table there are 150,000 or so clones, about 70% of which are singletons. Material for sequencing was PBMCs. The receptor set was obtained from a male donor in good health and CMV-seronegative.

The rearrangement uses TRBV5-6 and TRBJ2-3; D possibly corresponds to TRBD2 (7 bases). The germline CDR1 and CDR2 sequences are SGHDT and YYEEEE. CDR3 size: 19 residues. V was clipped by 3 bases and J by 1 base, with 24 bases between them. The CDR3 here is CASSSRVAGFAGGTDTQYF. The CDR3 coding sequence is TGTGCCAGCAGCTCTAGAGTAGCGGGTTTTGCAGGGGGCACAGATACGCAGTATTTT. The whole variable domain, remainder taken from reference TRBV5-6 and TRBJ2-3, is DAGVTQSPTHLIKTRGQQVTLRCSPKSGHDTVSWYQQALGQGPQFIFQYYEEEERQRGNFPDRFSGHQFPNYSSELNVNALLLGDSALYLCASSSRVAGFAGGTDTQYFGPGTRLTVL.

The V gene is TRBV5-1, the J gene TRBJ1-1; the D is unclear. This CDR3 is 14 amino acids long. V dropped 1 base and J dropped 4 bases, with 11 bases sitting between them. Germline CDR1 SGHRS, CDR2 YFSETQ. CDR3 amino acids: CASSLSGGFTEAFF. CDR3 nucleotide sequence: TGCGCCAGCAGCTTGAGTGGAGGTTTCACTGAAGCTTTCTTT.

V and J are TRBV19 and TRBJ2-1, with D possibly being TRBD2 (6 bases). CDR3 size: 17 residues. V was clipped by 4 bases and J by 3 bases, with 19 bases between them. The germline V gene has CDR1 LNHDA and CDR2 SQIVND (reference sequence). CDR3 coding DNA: TGTGCCAGTAGTACCCAGACTGGGATCGGGAGCTACAATGAGCAGTTCTTC. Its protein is CASSTQTGIGSYNEQFF.

CDR3 residues: CASSLEGTAVQETQYF. In DNA, the CDR3 is TGCGCCAGCAGCTTGGAAGGGACAGCAGTCCAAGAGACCCAGTACTTC. The chain joins TRBV5-1 to TRBJ2-5; 7 bases align to TRBD1. The CDR3 sequence is 16 residues long. The J segment lost 1 base and the V segment lost 0 bases, leaving 6 bases of the junction unmatched. CDR1 is SGHRS, CDR2 YFSETQ, per germline. Complete variable domain (other parts from reference TRBV5-1 and TRBJ2-5): KAGVTQTPRYLIKTRGQQVTLSCSPISGHRSVSWYQQTPGQGLQFLFEYFSETQRNKGNFPGRFSGRQFSNSRSEMNVSTLELGDSALYLCASSLEGTAVQETQYFGPGTRLLVL.

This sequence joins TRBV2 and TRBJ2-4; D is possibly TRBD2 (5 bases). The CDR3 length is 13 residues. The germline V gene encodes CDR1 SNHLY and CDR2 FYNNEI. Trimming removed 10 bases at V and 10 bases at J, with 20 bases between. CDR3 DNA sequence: TGTGCCATCACGCAGGTCGAGGGAAATATTCAGTACTTC. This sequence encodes CAITQVEGNIQYF.

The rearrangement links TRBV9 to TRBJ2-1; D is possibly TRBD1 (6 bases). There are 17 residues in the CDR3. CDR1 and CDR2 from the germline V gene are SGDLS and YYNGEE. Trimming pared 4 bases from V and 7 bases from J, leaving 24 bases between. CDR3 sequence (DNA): TGTGCCAGCAGCCCGCGGGTGACAGGCCAGGCCTCTAATGAGCAGTTCTTC. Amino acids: CASSPRVTGQASNEQFF.

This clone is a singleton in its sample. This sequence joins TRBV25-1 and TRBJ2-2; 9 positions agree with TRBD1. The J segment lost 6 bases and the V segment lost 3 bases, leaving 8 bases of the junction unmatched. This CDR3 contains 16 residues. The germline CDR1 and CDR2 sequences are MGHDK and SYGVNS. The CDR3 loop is CASSDPGQGGSGELFF. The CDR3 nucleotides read TGTGCCAGCAGTGATCCGGGACAGGGAGGATCCGGGGAGCTGTTTTTT.

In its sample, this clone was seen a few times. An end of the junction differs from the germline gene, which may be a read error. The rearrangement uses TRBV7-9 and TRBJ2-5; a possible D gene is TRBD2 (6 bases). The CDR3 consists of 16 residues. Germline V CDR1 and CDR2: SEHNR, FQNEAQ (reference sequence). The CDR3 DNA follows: TGTTCCAGCAGCCCCCCGGGGCGGAGGGCGACCGAGACCCAGTACTTC. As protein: CSSSPPGRRATETQYF.

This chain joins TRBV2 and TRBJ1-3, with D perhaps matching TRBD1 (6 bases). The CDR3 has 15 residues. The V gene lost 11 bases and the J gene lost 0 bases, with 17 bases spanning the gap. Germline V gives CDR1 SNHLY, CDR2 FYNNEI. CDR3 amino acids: CASHRDNLSGNTIYF. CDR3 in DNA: TGTGCCTCACACCGGGACAATCTCTCTGGAAACACCATATATTTT.

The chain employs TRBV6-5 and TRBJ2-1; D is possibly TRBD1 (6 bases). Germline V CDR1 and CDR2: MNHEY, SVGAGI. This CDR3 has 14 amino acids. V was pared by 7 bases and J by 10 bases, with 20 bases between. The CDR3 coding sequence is TGTGCCAGCAAGATGGAACAGGGAAATGGGGAGCAGTTCTTC. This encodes CASKMEQGNGEQFF.

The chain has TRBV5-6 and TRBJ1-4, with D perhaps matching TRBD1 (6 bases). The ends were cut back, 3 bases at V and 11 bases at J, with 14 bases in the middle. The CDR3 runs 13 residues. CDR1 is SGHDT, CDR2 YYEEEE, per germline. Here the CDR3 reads CASSSSGGGKLFF. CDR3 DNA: TGTGCCAGCAGCTCATCTGGGGGCGGGAAACTGTTTTTT.

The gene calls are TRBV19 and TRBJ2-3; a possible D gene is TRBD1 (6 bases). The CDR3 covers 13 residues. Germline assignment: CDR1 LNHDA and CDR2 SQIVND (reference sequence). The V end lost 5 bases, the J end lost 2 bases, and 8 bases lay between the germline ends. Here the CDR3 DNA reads TGTGCCAGTAGTGGACAGATCACAGATACGCAGTATTTT. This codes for CASSGQITDTQYF.

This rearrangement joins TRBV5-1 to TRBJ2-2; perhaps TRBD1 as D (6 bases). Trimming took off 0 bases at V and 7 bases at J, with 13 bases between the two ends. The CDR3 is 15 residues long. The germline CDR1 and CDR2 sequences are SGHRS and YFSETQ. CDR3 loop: CASSLVAGAVGELFF. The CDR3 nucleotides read TGCGCCAGCAGCTTGGTGGCAGGGGCGGTCGGGGAGCTGTTTTTT.

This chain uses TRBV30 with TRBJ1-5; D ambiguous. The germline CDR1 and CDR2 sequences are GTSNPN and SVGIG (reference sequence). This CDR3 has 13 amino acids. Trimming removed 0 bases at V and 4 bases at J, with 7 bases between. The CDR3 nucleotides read TGTGCCTGGAGTGTAAACGGGAATCAGCCCCAGCATTTT. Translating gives CAWSVNGNQPQHF.

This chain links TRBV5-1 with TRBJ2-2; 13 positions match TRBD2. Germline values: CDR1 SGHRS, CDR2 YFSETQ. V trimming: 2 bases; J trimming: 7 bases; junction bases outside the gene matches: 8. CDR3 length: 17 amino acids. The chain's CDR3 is CASSFGLAGVSIGELFF. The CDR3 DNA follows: TGCGCCAGCAGCTTTGGACTAGCGGGAGTCTCTATCGGGGAGCTGTTTTTT.

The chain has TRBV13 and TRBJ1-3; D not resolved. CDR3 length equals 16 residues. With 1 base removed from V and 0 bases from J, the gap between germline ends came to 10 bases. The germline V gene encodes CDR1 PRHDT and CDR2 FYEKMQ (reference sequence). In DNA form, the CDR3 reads TGTGCCAGCAGCTTAGCCCCAGGCCACTCTGGAAACACCATATATTTT. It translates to CASSLAPGHSGNTIYF.

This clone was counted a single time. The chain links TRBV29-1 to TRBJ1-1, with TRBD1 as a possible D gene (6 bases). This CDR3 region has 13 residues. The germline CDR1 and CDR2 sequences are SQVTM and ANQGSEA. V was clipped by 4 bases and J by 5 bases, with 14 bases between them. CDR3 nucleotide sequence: TGCAGCGTTGTCTCCAGGGGAGAGACTGAAGCTTTCTTT. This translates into CSVVSRGETEAFF.

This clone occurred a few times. Here the CDR3 DNA reads TGTGCCAGCAGCCGGGACAGCTTAAGCCGCTACGAGCAGTACTTC. Its translation is CASSRDSLSRYEQYF. This rearrangement joins TRBV5-4 to TRBJ2-5, with 7 bases that match TRBD1. The J call may not be correct, given that the DNA end is closer to TRBJ2-7. Looked up from germline, CDR1 is SGHNT and CDR2 is YYREEE (reference sequence). The CDR3 has 15 residues.

CDR3: CASSIKQGNYEQYF. CDR3 DNA sequence: TGTGCCAGTAGTATCAAACAGGGTAACTACGAGCAGTACTTC. The genes are TRBV19 and TRBJ2-7; D is possibly TRBD1 (6 bases). The CDR3 is made up of 14 amino acids. V gave up 3 bases and J gave up 3 bases, with 12 bases separating them. Germline CDR1 LNHDA, CDR2 SQIVND (reference sequence).

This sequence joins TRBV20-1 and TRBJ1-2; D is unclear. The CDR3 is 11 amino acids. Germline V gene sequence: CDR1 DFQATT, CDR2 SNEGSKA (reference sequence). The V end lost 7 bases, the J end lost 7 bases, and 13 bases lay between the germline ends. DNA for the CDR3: TGCAGTGGCTCGTTCGGGGTTGGCTACACCTTC. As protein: CSGSFGVGYTF.

CDR3 sequence (DNA): TGTGCCAGCTCACCAAGTTTGCGGCAGGGGGCAGTGAATGAGCAGTTCTTC. Translated: CASSPSLRQGAVNEQFF. The chain joins TRBV18 to TRBJ2-1; 8 bases match TRBD1. CDR3 length: 17 residues. V dropped 2 bases and J dropped 7; count of bases not matched to a gene: 13. Germline lookup yields CDR1 KGHSH and CDR2 LQKENI.

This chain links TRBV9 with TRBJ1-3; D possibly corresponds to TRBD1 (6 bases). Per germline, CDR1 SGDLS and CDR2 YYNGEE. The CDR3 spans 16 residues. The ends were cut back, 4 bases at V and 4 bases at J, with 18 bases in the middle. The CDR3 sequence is CASSPQVGAQGNTIYF. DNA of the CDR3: TGTGCCAGCAGCCCCCAGGTGGGGGCGCAAGGAAACACCATATATTTT. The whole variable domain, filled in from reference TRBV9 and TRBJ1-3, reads DSGVTQTPKHLITATGQRVTLRCSPRSGDLSVYWYQQSLDQGLQFLIQYYNGEERAKGNILERFSAQQFPDLHSELNLSSLELGDSALYFCASSPQVGAQGNTIYFGEGSWLTVV.

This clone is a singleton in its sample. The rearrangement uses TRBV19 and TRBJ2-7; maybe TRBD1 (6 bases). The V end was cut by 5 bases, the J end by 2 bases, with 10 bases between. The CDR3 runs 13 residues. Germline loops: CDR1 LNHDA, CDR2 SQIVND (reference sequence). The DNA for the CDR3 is TGTGCCAGTAGTCTCACAGGGCCCTACGAGCAGTACTTC. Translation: CASSLTGPYEQYF. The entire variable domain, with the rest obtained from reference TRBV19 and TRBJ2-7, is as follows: DGGITQSPKYLFRKEGQNVTLSCEQNLNHDAMYWYRQDPGQGLRLIYYSQIVNDFQKGDIAEGYSVSREKKESFPLTVTSAQKNPTAFYLCASSLTGPYEQYFGPGTRLTVT.

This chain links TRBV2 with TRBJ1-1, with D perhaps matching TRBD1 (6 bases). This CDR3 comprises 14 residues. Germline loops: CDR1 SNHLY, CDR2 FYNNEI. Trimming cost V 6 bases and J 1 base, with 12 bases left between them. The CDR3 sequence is CASRLQGSNTEAFF. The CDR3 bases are TGTGCCAGCAGATTACAGGGCTCGAACACTGAAGCTTTCTTT.

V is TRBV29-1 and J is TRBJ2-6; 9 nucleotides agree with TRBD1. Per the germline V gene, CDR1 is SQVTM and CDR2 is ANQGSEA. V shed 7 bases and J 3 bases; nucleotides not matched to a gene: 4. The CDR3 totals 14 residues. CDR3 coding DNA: TGCAGCGCACAGGGGGCGCATGGGGCCAACGTCCTGACTTTC. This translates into CSAQGAHGANVLTF.